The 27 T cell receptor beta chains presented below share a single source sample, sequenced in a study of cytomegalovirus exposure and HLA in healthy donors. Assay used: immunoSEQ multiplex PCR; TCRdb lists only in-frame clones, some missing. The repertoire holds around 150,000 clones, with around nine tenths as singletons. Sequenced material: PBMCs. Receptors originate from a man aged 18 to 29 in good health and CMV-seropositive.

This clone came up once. The CDR3 is CASSAQGAHYEQYF. CDR3 DNA sequence: TGTGCCAGCAGTGCCCAAGGAGCTCACTACGAGCAGTACTTC. This chain connects TRBV25-1 to TRBJ2-7; D remains ambiguous. The germline V gene encodes CDR1 MGHDK and CDR2 SYGVNS. Deletions cut 4 bases from V and 3 bases from J, with 13 bases between. This CDR3 region has 14 residues.

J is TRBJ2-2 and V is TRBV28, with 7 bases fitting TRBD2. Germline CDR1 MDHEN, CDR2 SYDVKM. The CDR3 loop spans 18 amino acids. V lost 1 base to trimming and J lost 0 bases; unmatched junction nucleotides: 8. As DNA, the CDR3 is TGTGCCAGCAGTTTATCCCTCCGGGACTATGCGAACACCGGGGAGCTGTTTTTT. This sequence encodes CASSLSLRDYANTGELFF.

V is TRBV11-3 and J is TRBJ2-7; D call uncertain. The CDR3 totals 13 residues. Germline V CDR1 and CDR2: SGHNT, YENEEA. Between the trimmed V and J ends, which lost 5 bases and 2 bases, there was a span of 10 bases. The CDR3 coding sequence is TGTGCCAGCAGCCCCCGGGTTACCTACGAGCAGTACTTC. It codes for CASSPRVTYEQYF.

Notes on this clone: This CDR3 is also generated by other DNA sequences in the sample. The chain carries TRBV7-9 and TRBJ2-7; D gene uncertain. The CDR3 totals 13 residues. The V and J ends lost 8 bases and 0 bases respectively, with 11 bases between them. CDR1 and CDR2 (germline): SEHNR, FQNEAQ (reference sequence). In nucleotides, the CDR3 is TGTGCCAGCCAAGGCGGAAGCTCCTACGAGCAGTACTTC. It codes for CASQGGSSYEQYF.

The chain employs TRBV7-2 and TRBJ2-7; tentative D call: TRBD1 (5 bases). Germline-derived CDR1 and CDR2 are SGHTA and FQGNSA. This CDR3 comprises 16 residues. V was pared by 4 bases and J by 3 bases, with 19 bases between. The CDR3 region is CASSSATASTIYEQYF. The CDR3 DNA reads TGTGCCAGCAGCTCGGCGACAGCTTCAACAATCTACGAGCAGTACTTC.

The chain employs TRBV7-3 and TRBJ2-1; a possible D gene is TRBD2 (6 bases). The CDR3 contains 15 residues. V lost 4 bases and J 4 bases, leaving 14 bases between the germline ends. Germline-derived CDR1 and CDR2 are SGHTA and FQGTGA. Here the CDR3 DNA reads TGTGCCAGCAGCTACGGAGGGGACTTATACAATGAGCAGTTCTTC. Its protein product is CASSYGGDLYNEQFF.

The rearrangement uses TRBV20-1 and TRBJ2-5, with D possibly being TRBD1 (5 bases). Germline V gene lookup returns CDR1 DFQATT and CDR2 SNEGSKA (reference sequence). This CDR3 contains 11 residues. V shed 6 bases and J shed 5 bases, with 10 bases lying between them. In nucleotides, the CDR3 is TGCAGTGCAGACAGTAAGGAGACCCAGTACTTC. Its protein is CSADSKETQYF.

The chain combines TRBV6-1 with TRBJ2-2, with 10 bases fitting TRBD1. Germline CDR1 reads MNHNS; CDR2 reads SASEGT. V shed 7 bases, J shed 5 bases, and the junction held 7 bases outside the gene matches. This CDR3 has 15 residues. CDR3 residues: CASIIDRGQTGELFF. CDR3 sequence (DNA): TGTGCCAGCATCATAGACAGGGGGCAGACCGGGGAGCTGTTTTTT.

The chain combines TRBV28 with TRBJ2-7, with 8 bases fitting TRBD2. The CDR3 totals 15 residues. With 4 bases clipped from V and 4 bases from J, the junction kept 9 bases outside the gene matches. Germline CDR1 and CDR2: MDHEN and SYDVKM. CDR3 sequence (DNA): TGTGCCAGCAGTTCCTTAGCGGGATCAGGTTACGAGCAGTACTTC. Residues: CASSSLAGSGYEQYF.

The CDR3 here is CASSLEGQGDEKLFF. The DNA of the CDR3 is TGTGCCAGCAGCTTAGAGGGACAGGGGGATGAAAAACTGTTTTTT. This sequence joins TRBV7-8 and TRBJ1-4, with 11 bases fitting TRBD1. The CDR3 is 15 amino acids. J lost 6 bases, V lost 1 base, and 1 base had no gene match. Germline-derived CDR1 and CDR2 are SGHVS and FQNEAQ.

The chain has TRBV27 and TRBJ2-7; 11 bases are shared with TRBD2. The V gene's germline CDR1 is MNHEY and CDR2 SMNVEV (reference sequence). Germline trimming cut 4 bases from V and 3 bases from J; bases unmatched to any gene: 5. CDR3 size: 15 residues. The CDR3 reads CASSSGGLAVYEQYF. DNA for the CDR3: TGTGCCAGCAGTTCCGGGGGACTAGCGGTCTACGAGCAGTACTTC.

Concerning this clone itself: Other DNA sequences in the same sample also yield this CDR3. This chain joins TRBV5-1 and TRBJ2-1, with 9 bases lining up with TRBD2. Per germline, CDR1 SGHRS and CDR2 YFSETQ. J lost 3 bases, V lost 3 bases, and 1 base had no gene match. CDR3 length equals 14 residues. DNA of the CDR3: TGCGCCAGCAGCTCAGCGGGAGGCTACAATGAGCAGTTCTTC. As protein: CASSSAGGYNEQFF.

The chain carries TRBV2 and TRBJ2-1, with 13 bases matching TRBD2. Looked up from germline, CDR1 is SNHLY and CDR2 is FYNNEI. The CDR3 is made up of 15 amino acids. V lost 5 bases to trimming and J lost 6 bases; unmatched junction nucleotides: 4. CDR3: CASSLTSGRANEQFF. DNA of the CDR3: TGTGCCAGCAGTCTTACTAGCGGGAGGGCCAATGAGCAGTTCTTC.

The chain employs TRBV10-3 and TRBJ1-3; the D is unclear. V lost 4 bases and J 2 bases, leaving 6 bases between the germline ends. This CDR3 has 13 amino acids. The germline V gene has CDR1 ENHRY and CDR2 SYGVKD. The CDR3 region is CAISGETGNTIYF. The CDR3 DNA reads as TGTGCCATCAGTGGGGAGACTGGAAACACCATATATTTT.

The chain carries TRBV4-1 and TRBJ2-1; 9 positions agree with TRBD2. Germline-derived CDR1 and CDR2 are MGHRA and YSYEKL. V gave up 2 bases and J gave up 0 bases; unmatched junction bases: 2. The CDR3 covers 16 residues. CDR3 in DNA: TGCGCCAGCAGCCAAACTAGCGGGTACTCCTACAATGAGCAGTTCTTC. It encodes CASSQTSGYSYNEQFF.

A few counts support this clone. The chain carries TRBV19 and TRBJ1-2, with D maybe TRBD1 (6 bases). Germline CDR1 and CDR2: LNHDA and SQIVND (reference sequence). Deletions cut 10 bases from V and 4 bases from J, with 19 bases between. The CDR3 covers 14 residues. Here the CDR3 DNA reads TGTGCCACCAACGAACAGGGATGGGCCTATGGCTACACCTTC. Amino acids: CATNEQGWAYGYTF.

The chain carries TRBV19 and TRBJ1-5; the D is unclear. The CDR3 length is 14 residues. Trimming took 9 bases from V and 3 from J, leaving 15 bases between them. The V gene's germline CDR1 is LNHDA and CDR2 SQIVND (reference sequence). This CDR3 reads CASQSGVTNQPQHF. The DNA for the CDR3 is TGTGCCAGCCAGTCGGGAGTGACCAATCAGCCCCAGCATTTT.

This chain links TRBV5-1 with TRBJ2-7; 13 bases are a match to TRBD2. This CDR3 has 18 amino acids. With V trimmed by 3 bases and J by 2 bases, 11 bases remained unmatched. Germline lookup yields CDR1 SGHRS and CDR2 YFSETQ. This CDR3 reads CASSSWTSGRIIPYEQYF. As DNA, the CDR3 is TGCGCCAGCAGCTCGTGGACTAGCGGGAGAATAATCCCCTACGAGCAGTACTTC.

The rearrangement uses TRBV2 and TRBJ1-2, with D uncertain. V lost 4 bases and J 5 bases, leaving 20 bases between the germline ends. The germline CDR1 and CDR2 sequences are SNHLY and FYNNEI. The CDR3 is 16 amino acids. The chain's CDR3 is CASSGASPLLWYGYTF. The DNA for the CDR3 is TGTGCCAGCAGTGGGGCGTCCCCTTTATTGTGGTATGGCTACACCTTC.

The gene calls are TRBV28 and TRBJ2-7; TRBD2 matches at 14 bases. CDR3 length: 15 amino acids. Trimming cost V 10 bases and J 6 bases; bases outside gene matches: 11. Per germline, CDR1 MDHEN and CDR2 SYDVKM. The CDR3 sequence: CATGTSGSKVGEQYF. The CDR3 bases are TGTGCCACCGGGACTAGCGGGAGTAAGGTCGGCGAGCAGTACTTC.

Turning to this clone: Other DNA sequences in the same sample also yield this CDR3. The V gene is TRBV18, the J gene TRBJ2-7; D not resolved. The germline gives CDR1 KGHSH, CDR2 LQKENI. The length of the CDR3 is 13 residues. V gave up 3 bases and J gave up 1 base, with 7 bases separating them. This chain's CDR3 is CASSPGSSYEQYF. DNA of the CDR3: TGTGCCAGCTCACCCGGGTCGTCCTACGAGCAGTACTTC. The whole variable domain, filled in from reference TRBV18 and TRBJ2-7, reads NAGVMQNPRHLVRRRGQEARLRCSPMKGHSHVYWYRQLPEEGLKFMVYLQKENIIDESGMPKERFSAEFPKEGPSILRIQQVVRGDSAAYFCASSPGSSYEQYFGPGTRLTVT.

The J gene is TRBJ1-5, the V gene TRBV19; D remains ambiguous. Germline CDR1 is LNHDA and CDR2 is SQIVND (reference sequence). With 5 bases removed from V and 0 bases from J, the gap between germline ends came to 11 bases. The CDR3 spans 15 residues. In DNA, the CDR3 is TGTGCCAGTAGTTTATGGCAATTTAGCAATCAGCCCCAGCATTTT. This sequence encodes CASSLWQFSNQPQHF. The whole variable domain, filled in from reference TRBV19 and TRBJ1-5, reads DGGITQSPKYLFRKEGQNVTLSCEQNLNHDAMYWYRQDPGQGLRLIYYSQIVNDFQKGDIAEGYSVSREKKESFPLTVTSAQKNPTAFYLCASSLWQFSNQPQHFGDGTRLSIL.

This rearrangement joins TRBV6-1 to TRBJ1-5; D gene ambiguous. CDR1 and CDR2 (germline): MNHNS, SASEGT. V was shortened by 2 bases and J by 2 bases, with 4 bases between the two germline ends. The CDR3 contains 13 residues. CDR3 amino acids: CASSEWRNQPQHF. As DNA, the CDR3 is TGTGCCAGCAGTGAATGGCGCAATCAGCCCCAGCATTTT.

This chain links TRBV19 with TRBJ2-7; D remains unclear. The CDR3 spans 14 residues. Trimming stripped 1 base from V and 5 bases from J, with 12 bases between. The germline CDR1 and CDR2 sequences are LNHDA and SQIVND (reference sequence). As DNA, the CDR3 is TGTGCCAGTAGTATAGTGGAGAGGCCCCACGAGCAGTACTTC. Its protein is CASSIVERPHEQYF.

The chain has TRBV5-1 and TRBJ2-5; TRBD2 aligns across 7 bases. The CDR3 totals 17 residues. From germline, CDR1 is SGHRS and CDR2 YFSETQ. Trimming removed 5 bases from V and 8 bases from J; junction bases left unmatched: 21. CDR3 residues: CASRQIPKTSTGETQYF. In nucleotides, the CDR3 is TGCGCCAGCAGACAAATCCCCAAGACTAGCACGGGTGAAACCCAGTACTTC.

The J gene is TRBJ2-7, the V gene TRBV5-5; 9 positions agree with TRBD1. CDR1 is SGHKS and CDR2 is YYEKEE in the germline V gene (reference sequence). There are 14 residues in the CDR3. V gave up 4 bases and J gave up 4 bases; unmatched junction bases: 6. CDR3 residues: CASSRGQGLYEQYF. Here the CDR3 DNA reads TGTGCCAGCAGCCGGGGACAGGGACTTTACGAGCAGTACTTC. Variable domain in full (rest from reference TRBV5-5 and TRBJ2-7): DAGVTQSPTHLIKTRGQQVTLRCSPISGHKSVSWYQQVLGQGPQFIFQYYEKEERGRGNFPDRFSARQFPNYSSELNVNALLLGDSALYLCASSRGQGLYEQYFGPGTRLTVT.

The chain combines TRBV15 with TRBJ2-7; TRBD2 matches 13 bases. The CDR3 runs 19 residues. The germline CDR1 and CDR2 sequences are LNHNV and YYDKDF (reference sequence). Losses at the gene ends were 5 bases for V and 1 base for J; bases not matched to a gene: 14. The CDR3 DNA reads TGTGCCACCAGCCGACGGACTAGCGGGAGTTTCATTGGGTCCTACGAGCAGTACTTC. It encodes CATSRRTSGSFIGSYEQYF.